A selection of T cell receptor beta chains follows, all from one sample in a study of identical twins. TCRdb analysed the 5' RACE reads with MiXCR anew, one entry per CDR3 protein. The sample consists of some 320,000 distinct CDR3 sequences, 12% of them appearing once. The data also belong to a second study, concerning yellow fever vaccine responses in identical twins.

The material sequenced was CD8+ T cells sorted from blood. The receptors were sampled from a woman aged 18 to 35 in good health. Both conserved end residues are part of each CDR3. The D gene is left open where the match is weak. Clone sizes are given selectively: once, few, many, or a class where the clone is expanded.

d_call,v_call,clone_size,j_call,cdr3_aa,cdr3_nt
NA,TRBV27,NA,TRBJ2-3,CASSETRVSTDTQYF,TGTGCCAGCAGTGAGACTAGAGTTAGCACAGATACGCAGTATTTT
NA,TRBV6-5,NA,TRBJ1-2,CASRYKQGSYGYTF,TGTGCCAGCAGATACAAACAGGGTAGCTATGGCTACACCTTC
NA,TRBV2,few,TRBJ1-1,CASSDRRGEVLRNTEAFF,TGTGCCAGCAGTGATAGGAGGGGGGAAGTCTTAAGGAACACTGAAGCTTTCTTT
NA,TRBV6-6,few,TRBJ2-2,CASSYTVAGELFF,TGTGCCAGCAGTTACACAGTGGCCGGGGAGCTGTTTTTT
NA,TRBV6-5,many,TRBJ2-7,CASSSGTDFYEQYF,TGTGCCAGCAGTTCCGGGACGGACTTCTACGAGCAGTACTTC
TRBD2,TRBV10-2,NA,TRBJ2-1,CASSNSRGGTSDAEFF,TGCGCCAGCAGTAACTCGCGCGGGGGAACCTCTGATGCGGAGTTCTTC
TRBD2,TRBV2,NA,TRBJ2-3,CASSVLLAGQLSATDTQYF,TGTGCCAGCAGCGTGCTACTAGCGGGACAATTATCCGCCACAGATACGCAGTATTTT
NA,TRBV3-1,NA,TRBJ2-3,CACSQGVGGADTQYF,TGTGCCTGCTCCCAAGGGGTGGGGGGCGCAGATACGCAGTATTTT
TRBD2,TRBV12-3/TRBV12-4,many,TRBJ2-3,CASRGWTSGSHTDTQYF,TGTGCCAGCAGGGGATGGACTAGCGGGAGTCACACAGATACGCAGTATTTT
TRBD1,TRBV28,few,TRBJ2-5,CASTIDRDQQETQYF,TGTGCCAGCACTATCGACAGGGATCAACAAGAGACCCAGTACTTC
NA,TRBV5-4,few,TRBJ2-5,CASSYSGTWEETQYF,TGTGCCAGCAGCTATTCCGGGACTTGGGAAGAGACCCAGTACTTC
NA,TRBV9,few,TRBJ2-1,CASSVESSASYNEQFF,TGTGCCAGCAGCGTAGAGAGTAGCGCGTCCTACAATGAGCAGTTCTTC
TRBD2,TRBV27,NA,TRBJ2-4,CASSPGLWGKNIQYF,TGTGCCAGCAGTCCGGGACTATGGGGCAAAAACATTCAGTACTTC
TRBD1,TRBV7-8,NA,TRBJ1-5,CASSSQGAQQPQHF,TGTGCCAGCAGCTCACAGGGGGCTCAGCAGCCCCAGCATTTT
NA,TRBV20-1,few,TRBJ1-2,CSARDWTANYGYTF,TGCAGTGCTAGAGATTGGACAGCAAACTATGGCTACACCTTC
NA,TRBV7-6,few,TRBJ2-2,CASSRGPNGELFF,TGTGCCAGCAGCAGAGGGCCGAACGGGGAGCTGTTTTTT
TRBD2,TRBV2,NA,TRBJ2-1,CASRGSDWRGRMDEQFF,TGTGCCAGCAGGGGCTCCGATTGGCGGGGGAGGATGGATGAGCAGTTCTTC
NA,TRBV12-3/TRBV12-4,many,TRBJ1-4,CASRARGTDEKLFF,TGTGCCAGCAGAGCCCGGGGAACGGATGAAAAACTGTTTTTT
NA,TRBV7-8,few,TRBJ2-2,CASSPPVVWRGNTGELFF,TGTGCCAGCAGCCCCCCGGTTGTGTGGAGGGGGAACACCGGGGAGCTGTTTTTT
TRBD1,TRBV29-1,many,TRBJ2-7,CSVEDQTGSSAEQYF,TGCAGCGTTGAAGATCAGACAGGGTCTTCAGCCGAGCAGTACTTC
NA,TRBV6-2/TRBV6-3,NA,TRBJ1-1,CASSYVVNTEAFF,TGTGCCAGCAGTTACGTAGTGAACACTGAAGCTTTCTTT
NA,TRBV13,NA,TRBJ1-1,CASSPLRAEAFF,TGTGCCAGCAGCCCCCTGAGGGCTGAAGCTTTCTTT
NA,TRBV29-1,NA,TRBJ1-2,CSVEDEEKNYGYTF,TGCAGCGTTGAAGATGAAGAGAAGAATTATGGCTACACCTTC
TRBD2,TRBV12-3/TRBV12-4,few,TRBJ2-7,CASSGLADEQYF,TGTGCCAGCAGTGGACTAGCGGACGAGCAGTACTTC
TRBD2,TRBV29-1,NA,TRBJ2-7,CSVWTSGYEQYF,TGCAGCGTGTGGACTAGCGGCTACGAGCAGTACTTC
TRBD2,TRBV6-6,NA,TRBJ2-1,CASSYTRLARQFF,TGTGCCAGCAGTTACACCCGACTAGCTCGGCAGTTCTTC
TRBD1,TRBV7-9,NA,TRBJ2-5,CASSFKGTEETQYF,TGTGCCAGCAGCTTCAAAGGGACAGAAGAGACCCAGTACTTC
NA,TRBV29-1,few,TRBJ2-3,CSVIPDTQYF,TGCAGCGTGATTCCAGATACGCAGTATTTT
TRBD2,TRBV20-1,NA,TRBJ2-2,CSATHRTSGLSGDYTGELFF,TGCAGTGCGACCCATCGGACTAGCGGCCTTAGCGGTGATTACACCGGGGAGCTGTTTTTT
TRBD2,TRBV3-1,few,TRBJ2-5,CASSYGTSEETQYF,TGTGCCAGCAGCTACGGGACTAGCGAAGAGACCCAGTACTTC
NA,TRBV7-9,few,TRBJ1-1,CASSQARGIEAFF,TGTGCCAGCAGCCAAGCCCGCGGCATAGAGGCTTTCTTT
TRBD1,TRBV24-1,NA,TRBJ2-5,CATSEAGQGATKTQYF,TGTGCCACCAGTGAGGCGGGACAGGGGGCTACTAAGACCCAGTACTTC
TRBD1,TRBV6-1,few,TRBJ2-5,CASTLTGGEETQYF,TGTGCCAGCACTCTGACAGGGGGCGAGGAGACCCAGTACTTC
NA,TRBV20-1,NA,TRBJ1-2,CSARPPPGVNYGYTF,TGCAGTGCTAGACCCCCCCCAGGAGTTAACTATGGCTACACCTTC
NA,TRBV6-1,few,TRBJ2-3,CASRVGFRPDTQYF,TGTGCCAGCAGGGTCGGGTTCCGCCCAGATACGCAGTATTTT
NA,TRBV15,NA,TRBJ2-7,CATSRTTGREQYF,TGTGCCACCAGCAGGACCACGGGTCGAGAGCAGTACTTC
NA,TRBV7-9,few,TRBJ2-7,CASSAPGQTYEQYF,TGTGCCAGCAGCGCCCCGGGACAAACCTACGAGCAGTACTTC
NA,TRBV6-1,NA,TRBJ2-1,CASSEALHSSSYNEQFF,TGTGCCAGCAGTGAAGCGCTTCACTCCAGCTCCTACAATGAGCAGTTCTTC
NA,TRBV27,many,TRBJ2-1,CASSFGLYNEQFF,TGTGCCAGCAGTTTCGGCCTCTACAATGAGCAGTTCTTC
NA,TRBV2,NA,TRBJ2-1,CATAGTFENEQFF,TGTGCCACCGCCGGGACCTTCGAGAATGAGCAGTTCTTC
NA,TRBV2,few,TRBJ2-5,CASSDGTHGWTQYF,TGTGCCAGCAGTGACGGGACCCATGGATGGACCCAGTACTTC
NA,TRBV6-1,NA,TRBJ2-1,CASSGLQFF,TGTGCCAGCAGTGGTTTGCAGTTCTTC
TRBD2,TRBV3-1,NA,TRBJ2-1,CASSQGTSPYNEQFF,TGTGCCAGCAGCCAGGGGACTAGCCCTTACAATGAGCAGTTCTTC
NA,TRBV7-7,many,TRBJ2-2,CASSVGSTGELFF,TGTGCCAGCAGCGTAGGGAGTACCGGGGAGCTGTTTTTT
TRBD1,TRBV10-2,many,TRBJ1-1,CASSPYGQGLNTEAFF,TGCGCCAGCAGTCCCTACGGACAGGGGTTGAACACTGAAGCTTTCTTT
NA,TRBV6-2/TRBV6-3,NA,TRBJ1-1,CASSYSIVPGNKGWNTEAFF,TGTGCCAGCAGTTACTCGATAGTCCCAGGGAATAAGGGATGGAACACTGAAGCTTTCTTT
TRBD2,TRBV5-1,NA,TRBJ2-7,CASSRDYSYEQYF,TGCGCCAGCAGCCGGGACTATAGCTACGAGCAGTACTTC
NA,TRBV7-9,many,TRBJ2-7,CASSPPAGEQYF,TGTGCCAGCAGTCCCCCCGCTGGCGAGCAGTACTTC
NA,TRBV12-5,few,TRBJ2-1,CASGPPGAARDEQFF,TGTGCTAGTGGCCCCCCGGGGGCCGCTAGGGATGAGCAGTTCTTC
NA,TRBV7-3,NA,TRBJ2-1,CASSLALGGEQFF,TGTGCCAGCAGCTTAGCTTTGGGGGGTGAGCAGTTCTTC
NA,TRBV13,NA,TRBJ1-1,CASSQDRFLNTEAFF,TGTGCCAGCAGCCAAGACAGATTCTTGAACACTGAAGCTTTCTTT
TRBD1,TRBV18,few,TRBJ2-1,CASSGQDPSYNEQFF,TGTGCCAGCTCAGGACAGGACCCTTCCTACAATGAGCAGTTCTTC
TRBD1,TRBV28,few,TRBJ2-1,CASRSSGGYEQFF,TGTGCCAGCAGATCCTCAGGGGGCTATGAGCAGTTCTTC
NA,TRBV10-3,few,TRBJ2-3,CAISATAADTQYF,TGTGCCATCAGTGCCACCGCCGCAGATACGCAGTATTTT